A selection of T cell receptor beta chains follows, all from one sample in a study of long-term antiretroviral therapy in people with HIV. Assay used: immunoSEQ multiplex PCR; TCRdb lists only in-frame clones, some missing. The sample consists of about 28,000 clones, about 86% of them appearing once. The sample in question was unsorted PBMCs, obtained 0.8 years after starting antiretroviral therapy. These TCRs come from a woman in her twenties or thirties with HIV. CDR3s include the opening cysteine and the closing phenylalanine or tryptophan. The D gene is left open where the match is weak. Clone size, where shown, is once, few, many, or a class for clones that have expanded.

v_call	d_call	j_call	clone_size	cdr3_nt	cdr3_aa
TRBV7-3	-	TRBJ2-6	-	TGTGCCAGCAGCCAGGTCCGGGCAGGAGCTGGGGCCAACGTCCTGACTTTC	CASSQVRAGAGANVLTF
TRBV6-6	-	TRBJ1-2	-	TGTGCCAGCAGTTACCGGGAGAATGGCTACACCTTC	CASSYRENGYTF
TRBV7-9	TRBD1	TRBJ1-4	few	TGTGCCAGCAGCCCTCCAACAGGGGGCGATGAAAAACTGTTTTTT	CASSPPTGGDEKLFF
TRBV7-6	-	TRBJ2-7	-	TGTGCCAGCAGCTTAGCGAGGGGCCACGAGCAGTACTTC	CASSLARGHEQYF
TRBV6-1	-	TRBJ2-3	-	TGTGCCAGCAGTGCCCTACTAGCTAGCACAGATACGCAGTATTTT	CASSALLASTDTQYF
TRBV30	-	TRBJ2-1	-	TGTGCCTGGGGGAGTGGGGCTCGGTACAATGAGCAGTTCTTC	CAWGSGARYNEQFF
TRBV9	-	TRBJ1-3	few	TGTGCCAGCAGCGTAGGGAGCGGCTACTCTGGAAACACCATATATTTT	CASSVGSGYSGNTIYF
TRBV27	-	TRBJ1-2	-	TGTGCCAGCAGTCCTTACTATGCAGGGACGGAGGATGGCTACACCTTC	CASSPYYAGTEDGYTF
TRBV2	TRBD1	TRBJ2-4	-	TGTGCCAGCCTTAGCCGGGACAGGGGGTCTTTAGCCAAAAACATTCAGTACTTC	CASLSRDRGSLAKNIQYF
TRBV5-1	TRBD1	TRBJ1-6	-	TGCGCCAGCAGCTTGAGAGGAACAGGGGGCAATTCACCCCTCCACTTT	CASSLRGTGGNSPLHF
TRBV4-2	-	TRBJ1-1	few	TGTGCCAGCAGCCAAGCGGGGTTATCAATGAACACTGAAGCTTTCTTT	CASSQAGLSMNTEAFF
TRBV5-1	-	TRBJ2-5	-	TGCGCCAGCAGCCCCTCCATCGGGGCACTCGGGTACCAAGAGACCCAGTACTTC	CASSPSIGALGYQETQYF
TRBV18	TRBD2	TRBJ2-5	-	TGTGCCAGCTCACCGTCCACGGGGGGGCTACGAGAGACCCAGTACTTC	CASSPSTGGLRETQYF
TRBV7-9	-	TRBJ1-1	-	TGTGCCAGCAGCTCACTGGACGGAAACACTGAAGCTTTCTTT	CASSSLDGNTEAFF
TRBV27	-	TRBJ1-6	few	TGTGCCAGCAGTTTACAGGAGAAGGGTTCACCCCTCCACTTT	CASSLQEKGSPLHF
TRBV29-1	-	TRBJ1-1	-	TGCAGCTCCCGGACGAGTGGGGACACTGAAGCTTTCTTT	CSSRTSGDTEAFF
TRBV6-5	TRBD1	TRBJ1-3	-	TGTGCCAGCAGTTCGGGACAGGGTAGAACTGGAAACACCATATATTTT	CASSSGQGRTGNTIYF
TRBV30	TRBD1	TRBJ1-5	-	TGTGCCTGGAGTGTACACAGGGGCGGAATCAATCAGCCCCAGCATTTT	CAWSVHRGGINQPQHF
TRBV11-2	-	TRBJ1-1	-	TGTGCCAGCAGCCTCACAGGGTCTGCGGCTTTCTTT	CASSLTGSAAFF
TRBV5-1	-	TRBJ1-2	-	TGCGCCAGCAGCGATAAAGTAGTCACAGGGTACTATGGCTACACCTTC	CASSDKVVTGYYGYTF
TRBV18	-	TRBJ1-2	-	TGTGCCAGCTCACTTGGACAGAACTATGGCTACACCTTC	CASSLGQNYGYTF
TRBV14	TRBD1	TRBJ1-2	-	TGTGCCAGCAGCCCTCTGGACAGGGCGAGTGGCTACACCTTC	CASSPLDRASGYTF
TRBV9	-	TRBJ2-1	-	TGTGCCAGCAGCGGGACCCCTGTTGGTGAGCAGTTCTTC	CASSGTPVGEQFF
TRBV27	-	TRBJ2-3	-	TGTGCCAGCAGTCCCCGTCGTACAGATACGCAGTATTTT	CASSPRRTDTQYF
TRBV7-8	-	TRBJ2-3	-	TGTGCCAGCAGCAATCAGGGGATTTTAAGAGATACGCAGTATTTT	CASSNQGILRDTQYF